This T cell receptor beta chain was sequenced during a study of naive and memory T cell subsets. Cells stained for CD3, CD4, CD8, CD45RA, CD27 and viability were sorted into four CD45RA/CD27 subsets. In this sample, this clonotype turned up a few times. Its antigen is not known. Germline CDR1 reads SGHAT; CDR2 reads FQDESV (reference sequence). Trimming removed 5 bases from V and 4 bases from J, with 20 bases in between. There are 16 residues in the CDR3. Study-wide points: TCR counts from RNA may reflect activation-linked expression changes.

The beta constant-region primer was an equimolar mix of two oligonucleotides covering TRBC1 and TRBC2. MiXCR, applied by TCRdb to the UMI-ligation and nested PCR reads, yields one record per CDR3 protein. This sample has about 150,000 distinct CDR3 sequences, with over 15% found just once. The sequencing sample was made of naive CD4+ T cells from blood. This receptor was obtained from a human donor in good health. The chain has TRBV11-1 and TRBJ1-2; possible D gene TRBD1, 6 bases. This CDR3 reads CASSAEAQGIGYGYTF. The CDR3 DNA reads as TGTGCCAGCAGCGCAGAGGCCCAGGGGATCGGCTATGGCTACACCTTC.